This T cell receptor beta chain was sequenced during a study of blood T cell repertoires in COVID-19. Generated by immunoSEQ multiplex PCR, the TCRdb table keeps only in-frame clones and is missing some. The repertoire consists of roughly 180,000 clones, with 82% occurring once and the leading ten covering 15% to 20%. The CDR3 spans 14 residues. The V gene's germline CDR1 is GTSNPN and CDR2 SVGIG (reference sequence). The ends were cut back, 6 bases at V and 0 bases at J, with 14 bases in the middle. The receptor comes from a man aged 55 to 70 who had recovered from COVID-19. The sequencing input was PBMCs or T cells enriched from blood (not recorded which). The V and J genes are TRBV30 and TRBJ1-1; the D gene is possibly TRBD1 (5 bases). CDR3 DNA: TGTGCCTGCACAGGAATTCCCATGAACACTGAAGCTTTCTTT. It translates to CACTGIPMNTEAFF.